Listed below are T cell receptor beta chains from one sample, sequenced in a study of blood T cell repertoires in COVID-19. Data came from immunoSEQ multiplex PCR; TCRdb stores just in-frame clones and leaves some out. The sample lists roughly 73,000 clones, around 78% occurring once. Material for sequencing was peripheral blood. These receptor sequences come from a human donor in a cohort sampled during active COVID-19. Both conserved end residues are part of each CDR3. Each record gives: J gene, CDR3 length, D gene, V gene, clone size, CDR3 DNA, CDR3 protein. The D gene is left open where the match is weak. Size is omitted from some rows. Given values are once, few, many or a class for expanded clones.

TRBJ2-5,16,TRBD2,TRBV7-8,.,TGTGCCAGCAGCTTAGAAGGGACTAGCGGGACAGAGACCCAGTACTTC,CASSLEGTSGTETQYF
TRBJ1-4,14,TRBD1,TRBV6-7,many,TGTGCCAGCTGCCCGGAAGGGGGCTATGAAAAACTGTTTTTT,CASCPEGGYEKLFF
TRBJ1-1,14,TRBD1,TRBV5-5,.,TGTGCCAGCAGCTTGGATCCAGGGGGCACTGAAGCTTTCTTT,CASSLDPGGTEAFF
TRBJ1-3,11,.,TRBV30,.,TGTGCCTGGGATACAGGAAACACCATATATTTT,CAWDTGNTIYF
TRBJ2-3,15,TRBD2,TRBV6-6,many,TGTGCCAGCAGTACGACTAGCGGGGCGGGAGATACGCAGTATTTT,CASSTTSGAGDTQYF
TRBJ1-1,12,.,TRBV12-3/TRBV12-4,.,TGTGCCAGCAGTACAAACTCGGCGGGGCATATATTT,CASSTNSAGHIF
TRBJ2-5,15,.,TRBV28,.,TGTGCCAGCAGTCAGGCCAGGAGGTACCAAGAGACCCAGTACTTC,CASSQARRYQETQYF
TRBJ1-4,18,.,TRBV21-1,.,TGTGCCAGCAGCAACTACAGGCTTCTCCATTGTACTAATGAAAAACTGTTTTTT,CASSNYRLLHCTNEKLFF
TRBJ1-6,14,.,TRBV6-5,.,TGTGCCAGCAGGACAGTGTCAGGAAATTCACCCCTCCACTTT,CASRTVSGNSPLHF
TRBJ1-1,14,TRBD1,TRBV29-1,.,TGCAGCGTTGAAGGGGGACAGGGTTGGACTGAAGCTTTCTTT,CSVEGGQGWTEAFF
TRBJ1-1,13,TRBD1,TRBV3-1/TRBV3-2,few,TGTGCCAGCAGCCAGGACAGGGGATCTGAAGCTTTCTTT,CASSQDRGSEAFF
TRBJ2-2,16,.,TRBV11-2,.,TGTGCCAGCAGCTTATGGGACAACGCGAACACCGGGGAGCTGTTTTTT,CASSLWDNANTGELFF
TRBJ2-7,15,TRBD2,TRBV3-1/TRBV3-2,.,TGTGCCAGCAGCCAAACTAGCGGGGGGACCTACGAGCAGTACTTC,CASSQTSGGTYEQYF
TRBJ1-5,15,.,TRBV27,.,TGTGCCAGCAGAAGGGGGTCGGTGAGCAATCAGCCCCAGCATTTT,CASRRGSVSNQPQHF
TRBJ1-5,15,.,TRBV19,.,TGTGCCAGTAGTCCACAGGGATTTAGCAATCAGCCCCAGCATTTT,CASSPQGFSNQPQHF
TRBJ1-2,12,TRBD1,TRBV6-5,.,TGTGCCAGCAGCCGGGACAGGGACGGCTACACCTTC,CASSRDRDGYTF
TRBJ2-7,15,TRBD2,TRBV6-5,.,TGTGCCAGCAGTTCCCTAAGAGCGGGAGGGGACGAGCAGTACTTC,CASSSLRAGGDEQYF
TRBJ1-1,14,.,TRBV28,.,TGTGCCAGCAGTTTGACAGCCTTACAGGGTGAAGCTTTCTTT,CASSLTALQGEAFF
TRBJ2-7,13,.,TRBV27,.,TGTGCCAGCAGTTTATGGGGGCCCTACGAGCAGTACTTC,CASSLWGPYEQYF
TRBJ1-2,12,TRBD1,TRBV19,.,TGTGCCAGTAGTCTCCGGGACAGCCACTACACCTTC,CASSLRDSHYTF
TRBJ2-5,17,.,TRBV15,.,TGTGCCACCAGCCCCTCCCCCCTGTCTAGCGAACAAGAGACCCAGTACTTC,CATSPSPLSSEQETQYF
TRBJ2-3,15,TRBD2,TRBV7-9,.,TGTGCCAGCAGCGTTAGCGGGGTTAGGGGAGATACGCAGTATTTT,CASSVSGVRGDTQYF
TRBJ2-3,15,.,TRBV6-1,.,TGTGCCAGCAGTGAAAGACAGTCTAGCACAGATACGCAGTATTTT,CASSERQSSTDTQYF
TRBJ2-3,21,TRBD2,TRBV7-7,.,TGTGCCAGCATCCTTAGTAGGACTAGCGGGAGGCCTATTTCTAGCACAGATACGCAGTATTTT,CASILSRTSGRPISSTDTQYF
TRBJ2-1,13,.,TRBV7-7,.,TGTGCCAGCAGCGGCGGGATCTACAATGAGCAGTTCTTC,CASSGGIYNEQFF
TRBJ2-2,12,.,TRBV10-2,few,TGCGCCAGCAGTGAGTCCTTCGGGGAGCTGTTTTTT,CASSESFGELFF
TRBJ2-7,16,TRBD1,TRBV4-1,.,TGCGCCAGCAGCCAAGCCCACAGGGGAGATAGCTCCGAGCAGTACTTC,CASSQAHRGDSSEQYF
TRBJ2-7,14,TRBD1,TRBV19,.,TGTGCCAGTAGAACGGGACAGGGCTCCTACGAGCAGTACTTC,CASRTGQGSYEQYF
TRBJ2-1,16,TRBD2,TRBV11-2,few,TGTGCCAGCAGCTCCCGACTAAGCGGGAGCTACAATGAGCAGTTCTTC,CASSSRLSGSYNEQFF
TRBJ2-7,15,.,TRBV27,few,TGTGCCAGCAGTTTAGAAGCCTCGGGAGTGTACGAGCAGTACTTC,CASSLEASGVYEQYF
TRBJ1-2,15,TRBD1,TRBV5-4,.,TGTGCCAGCAGCTCGGACAGGGCCTTTCTTTATGGCTACACCTTC,CASSSDRAFLYGYTF
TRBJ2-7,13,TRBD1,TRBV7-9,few,TGTGCCAGCAGCTTAGTGTCAGGGGGCGAGCAGTACTTC,CASSLVSGGEQYF
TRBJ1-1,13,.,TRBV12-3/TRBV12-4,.,TGTGCCAGCAGTTTAGGCCAGGACACTGAAGCTTTCTTT,CASSLGQDTEAFF
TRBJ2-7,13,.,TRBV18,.,TGTGCCAGCTCTGAACAGGGATGGTACGAGCAGTACTTC,CASSEQGWYEQYF
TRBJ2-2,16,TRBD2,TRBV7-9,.,TGTGCCAGCAGCGTCGGGACTACCCAAGGGACGGGGGAGCTGTTTTTT,CASSVGTTQGTGELFF
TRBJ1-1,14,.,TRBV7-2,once,TGTGCCAGCAGCTTATTTGTCAAGAACACTGAAGCTTTCTTT,CASSLFVKNTEAFF
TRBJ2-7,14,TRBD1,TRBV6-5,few,TGTGCCAGCAGTTACTCGACAGGGATGGCCGAGCAGTACTTC,CASSYSTGMAEQYF
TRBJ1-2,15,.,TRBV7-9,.,TGTGCCAGCAGCTTAGTGTCGGGCGGGGATCGTGGCTACACCTTC,CASSLVSGGDRGYTF
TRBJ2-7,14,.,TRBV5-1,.,TGCGCCAGCAGCAACCTTGAGGGAGTCTACGAGCAGTACTTC,CASSNLEGVYEQYF
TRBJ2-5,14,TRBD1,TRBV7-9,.,TGTGCCAGCTTGTTGGACAGGGCATATGAGACCCAGTACTTC,CASLLDRAYETQYF
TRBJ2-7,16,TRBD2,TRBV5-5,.,TGTGCCAGCAGCTTGGGGCTAGCGGGAGTTTACTACGAGCAGTACTTC,CASSLGLAGVYYEQYF
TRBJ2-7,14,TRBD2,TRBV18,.,TGTGCCAGCTCACAACTTAGCGGGAGGGACGAGCAGTACTTC,CASSQLSGRDEQYF
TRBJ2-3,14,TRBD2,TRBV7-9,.,TGTGCCAGCAGCTTAGTCCTAGCGGGAGTTACGCAGTATTTT,CASSLVLAGVTQYF
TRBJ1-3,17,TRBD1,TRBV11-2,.,TGTGCCAGCAGCACCGGGACAGCCTACAGCTCTGGAAACACCATATATTTT,CASSTGTAYSSGNTIYF
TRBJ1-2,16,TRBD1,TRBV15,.,TGTGCCACCAGCAGAGATAGACAGGGGGTGAACTATGGCTACACCTTC,CATSRDRQGVNYGYTF
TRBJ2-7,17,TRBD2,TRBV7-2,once,TGTGCCAGCAGCTTAGTTCCGGGACTAGCGGGAGGCTACGAGCAGTACTTC,CASSLVPGLAGGYEQYF